Below are 32 T cell receptor beta chains sequenced from a single sample in a study of vaccination and CD4 T cells after COVID-19. What these receptors recognize is not known. The sample's treatment: roughly 10-day PBMC culture with coronavirus spike peptide pools or control peptides (ViraFEST assay). An Oncomine TCR Beta short-read assay was used to sequence the DNA from cultured CD4+ T cells. Each CDR3 protein is one row after TCRdb ran MiXCR on the PCR reads. The sample shows about 12,000 distinct CDR3 sequences, about 65% of them seen only once. The sequenced sample was CD4+ T cells from blood, cultured in vitro. Receptor source: a human donor who had recovered from COVID-19.

This rearrangement joins TRBV5-6 to TRBJ2-5, with D possibly being TRBD1 or TRBD2 (5 bases each). Germline V gene sequence: CDR1 SGHDT, CDR2 YYEEEE. The CDR3 totals 16 residues. V was trimmed by 3 bases and J by 5 bases, leaving 20 bases between them. CDR3 sequence (DNA): TGTGCCAGCAGCTCCGGGACGGTTCAGACGGGGGAGACCCAGTACTTC. It encodes CASSSGTVQTGETQYF.

V usage is TRBV7-6 and J usage is TRBJ2-1; TRBD2 is a possible D gene (6 bases). The CDR3 length is 15 residues. Germline V CDR1 and CDR2: SGHVS, FNYEAQ. Trimming took off 4 bases at V and 2 bases at J, with 12 bases between the two ends. CDR3 residues: CASSSLRGTYNEQFF. The CDR3 DNA reads TGTGCCAGCAGCTCTCTTCGGGGGACCTACAATGAGCAGTTCTTC.

The gene calls are TRBV20-1 and TRBJ1-3, with TRBD1 matching 8 bases. Trimming at V came to 1 base and at J to 2 bases, leaving 7 bases not matched to a gene. CDR3 length equals 16 residues. Germline V CDR1 and CDR2: DFQATT, SNEGSKA (reference sequence). CDR3 residues: CSARVGGQGPGNTIYF. CDR3 nucleotide sequence: TGCAGTGCTAGAGTGGGAGGACAGGGTCCTGGAAACACCATATATTTT.

The J gene is TRBJ1-2, the V gene TRBV5-8; 8 bases are a match to TRBD1. The CDR3 runs to 14 residues. The germline V gene encodes CDR1 SGHTS and CDR2 YDEGEE. The junction had 10 bases not matched to a gene; V was cut back by 4 bases and J by 8 bases. CDR3: CASSPDRGGHGYTF. The CDR3 DNA follows: TGTGCCAGCAGCCCCGACAGGGGAGGGCACGGCTACACCTTC.

The sample holds a few counts of this clonotype. This chain uses TRBV6-1 with TRBJ1-5; tentative D call: TRBD1 (6 bases). The germline gives CDR1 MNHNS, CDR2 SASEGT. There are 14 residues in the CDR3. V was shortened by 5 bases and J by 3 bases, with 11 bases between the two germline ends. CDR3 nucleotide sequence: TGTGCCAGCAGTCTACGGACAGTCAATCAGCCCCAGCATTTT. It specifies CASSLRTVNQPQHF.

CDR3 sequence (DNA): TGTGCCAGCAGCTTAGGGTCAGGGGCGACCTACGAGCAGTACTTC. It yields the protein CASSLGSGATYEQYF. The V gene is TRBV7-2, the J gene TRBJ2-7, with D possibly TRBD1 on 6 matching bases. Germline CDR1 SGHTA, CDR2 FQGNSA. Trimming pared 1 base from V and 2 bases from J, leaving 12 bases between. This CDR3 comprises 15 residues.

This chain connects TRBV5-4 to TRBJ2-2; D is undetermined. The CDR3 sequence is 17 residues long. Per germline, CDR1 SGHNT and CDR2 YYREEE (reference sequence). The V and J ends lost 0 bases and 0 bases respectively, with 12 bases between them. The CDR3 nucleotides are TGTGCCAGCAGCTTGGCCGGAGCACTTGCGAACACCGGGGAGCTGTTTTTT. The encoded protein is CASSLAGALANTGELFF.

The V call is TRBV15, the J call TRBJ2-1; D ambiguous. Germline-derived CDR1 and CDR2 are LNHNV and YYDKDF (reference sequence). This CDR3 spans 15 amino acids. V was pared by 0 bases and J by 9 bases, with 15 bases between. CDR3 sequence (DNA): TGTGCCACCAGCAGAGAACTTTTTGGAGACGGTGAGCAGTTCTTC. Translating it yields CATSRELFGDGEQFF.

This sequence joins TRBV27 and TRBJ1-1, with TRBD1 as a possible D gene (5 bases). From germline, CDR1 is MNHEY and CDR2 SMNVEV (reference sequence). The germline V and J ends were trimmed by 3 bases and 1 base, with 6 bases remaining between them. This CDR3 is built from 13 residues. CDR3 sequence (DNA): TGTGCCAGCAGTTTGGGGGGGAACACTGAAGCTTTCTTT. Its protein product is CASSLGGNTEAFF.

On this clonotype: A read error may produce the germline difference seen at one junction end. The CDR3 DNA reads TGTGCCATCAGTGAGTCAGGCGGGGGGTTCGTTCAGCCCCAGCATTTT. Its translation: CAISESGGGFVQPQHF. This sequence joins TRBV6-1 and TRBJ1-5, with D possibly being TRBD1 (5 bases). Looked up from germline, CDR1 is MNHNS and CDR2 is SASEGT. This CDR3 is built from 16 residues.

The gene calls are TRBV20-1 and TRBJ2-1; 10 bases align to TRBD2. This CDR3 spans 16 amino acids. J lost 2 bases, V lost 3 bases, and 7 bases had no gene match. Germline-derived CDR1 and CDR2 are DFQATT and SNEGSKA (reference sequence). CDR3 DNA sequence: TGCAGTGCTAGTCGTGTGAGCGGGGGGGCCTACAATGAGCAGTTCTTC. Translating gives CSASRVSGGAYNEQFF.

A few counts support this clonotype. This chain uses TRBV2 with TRBJ1-5; 9 bases fit TRBD1. The V gene's germline CDR1 is SNHLY and CDR2 FYNNEI. The J segment lost 0 bases and the V segment lost 7 bases, leaving 4 bases of the junction unmatched. The CDR3 loop spans 15 amino acids. CDR3 in DNA: TGTGCCAGCAAGGGGACAGGGTTTAGCAATCAGCCCCAGCATTTT. Its translation: CASKGTGFSNQPQHF.

The chain joins TRBV27 to TRBJ1-1; maybe TRBD1 (5 bases). From germline, CDR1 is MNHEY and CDR2 SMNVEV (reference sequence). CDR3 length: 17 amino acids. The V end was cut by 5 bases, the J end by 4 bases, with 23 bases between. Here the CDR3 DNA reads TGTGCCAGCAGTAATATCACCGGGGGAAGAGTGGGCACTGAAGCTTTCTTT. As protein: CASSNITGGRVGTEAFF.

The rearrangement uses TRBV12-3 or TRBV12-4 and TRBJ2-1, with unresolved D. V gave up 6 bases and J gave up 4 bases, with 7 bases separating them. The CDR3 has 12 residues. The CDR3 DNA is TGTGCCAGCAGCCCCCTTTACAATGAGCAGTTCTTC. As protein: CASSPLYNEQFF.

V is TRBV28 and J is TRBJ1-5, with D possibly TRBD1 on 5 matching bases. Germline V gene data show CDR1 as MDHEN and CDR2 as SYDVKM. This CDR3 contains 14 residues. V lost 6 bases and J lost 3, with 12 bases in between. CDR3 in amino acids: CASRGGGPNQPQHF. In DNA form, the CDR3 reads TGTGCCAGCAGGGGGGGGGGACCCAATCAGCCCCAGCATTTT.

The chain is built from TRBV7-2 and TRBJ2-2; D ambiguous. CDR1 is SGHTA, CDR2 FQGNSA, per germline. V was cut by 5 bases and J by 3 bases, with 4 bases left in between. The CDR3 is made up of 12 amino acids. The CDR3, as DNA: TGTGCCAGCAGCCTACACACCGGGGAGCTGTTTTTT. Its protein product is CASSLHTGELFF.

The V call is TRBV6-5, the J call TRBJ1-1; D perhaps matches TRBD1 (5 bases). Germline CDR1 and CDR2: MNHEY and SVGAGI. The CDR3 runs to 14 residues. V lost 0 bases to trimming and J lost 12 bases, with 17 bases between them. CDR3 DNA: TGTGCCAGCAGTTACTCGTATTCACAGGAGATTTCTTTCTTT. Amino acids: CASSYSYSQEISFF.

The chain carries TRBV19 and TRBJ2-3; D gene uncertain. Trimming removed 8 bases from V and 3 bases from J, with 12 bases in between. The CDR3 length is 13 residues. Germline loops: CDR1 LNHDA, CDR2 SQIVND (reference sequence). DNA for the CDR3: TGTGCCAGTGCCCCGGAGAGGACAGATACGCAGTATTTT. Residues: CASAPERTDTQYF.

The V call is TRBV6-5, the J call TRBJ1-6; 9 bases match TRBD1. The V gene end was trimmed by 0 bases and the J gene end by 6 bases; junction bases not matched to a gene: 0. CDR3 size: 15 residues. The germline V gene has CDR1 MNHEY and CDR2 SVGAGI. As DNA, the CDR3 is TGTGCCAGCAGTTACTCACAGGGGGCTAATTCACCCCTCCACTTT. Its protein product is CASSYSQGANSPLHF.

This rearrangement joins TRBV2 to TRBJ1-2; 12 positions match TRBD1. Germline loops: CDR1 SNHLY, CDR2 FYNNEI. V lost 5 bases and J lost 6; bases outside the gene matches: 13. CDR3 size: 17 residues. The CDR3 loop reads CASSRGGTGGRDNGYTF. In DNA, the CDR3 is TGTGCCAGCAGTAGAGGTGGGACAGGGGGCCGGGACAATGGCTACACCTTC.

This CDR3 reads CSAMGVGPEAFF. In DNA form, the CDR3 reads TGCAGTGCAATGGGGGTGGGGCCTGAAGCTTTCTTT. The chain employs TRBV20-1 and TRBJ1-1; a weak D match, TRBD1 (5 bases). With 6 bases removed from V and 6 bases from J, the gap between germline ends came to 14 bases. This CDR3 has 12 residues. From germline, CDR1 is DFQATT and CDR2 SNEGSKA (reference sequence).

This chain joins TRBV7-2 and TRBJ1-1, with D tentatively TRBD1 (6 bases). There are 12 residues in the CDR3. Germline lookup yields CDR1 SGHTA and CDR2 FQGNSA. V was clipped by 5 bases and J by 9 bases, with 13 bases between them. The CDR3 nucleotides are TGTGCCAGCAGCCAAACAGGGATAAAAGCTTTCTTT. Protein: CASSQTGIKAFF.

The rearrangement links TRBV6-5 to TRBJ1-5; no firm D call. Per the germline V gene, CDR1 is MNHEY and CDR2 is SVGAGI. This CDR3 is built from 13 residues. V lost 2 bases and J 6 bases, leaving 8 bases between the germline ends. The CDR3: CASSYGRGQPQHF. The CDR3 DNA follows: TGTGCCAGCAGTTACGGCCGGGGTCAGCCCCAGCATTTT.

The chain couples TRBV6-1 to TRBJ2-1; 10 bases fit TRBD1. The J call may be faulty, since TRBJ2-7 better matches the DNA end. Germline-derived CDR1 and CDR2 are MNHNS and SASEGT. The CDR3 runs to 15 residues. The CDR3 here is CASSRTGTGAYEQYF. CDR3 DNA sequence: TGTGCCAGCAGTCGGACCGGGACAGGGGCCTACGAGCAGTACTTC.

This sequence joins TRBV6-1 and TRBJ2-1; the D is unclear. The V and J ends lost 3 bases and 8 bases respectively, with 2 bases between them. The V gene's germline CDR1 is MNHNS and CDR2 SASEGT. The CDR3 contains 10 residues. For the CDR3, the DNA is TGTGCCAGCAGTGATTATGAGCAGTTCTTC. Residues: CASSDYEQFF.

The CDR3 loop is CASSLSGRAEQYF. CDR3 DNA sequence: TGTGCCAGCAGCTTAAGCGGGAGGGCCGAGCAGTACTTC. The rearrangement joins TRBV12-3 or TRBV12-4 to TRBJ2-7; TRBD2 agrees at 10 bases. The CDR3 totals 13 residues. Unmatched junction bases numbered 5, after V lost 6 bases and J lost 6 bases.

The chain combines TRBV7-9 with TRBJ1-2; TRBD1 matches at 9 bases. CDR3 length equals 15 residues. The J segment lost 5 bases and the V segment lost 6 bases, leaving 10 bases of the junction unmatched. Germline V CDR1 and CDR2: SEHNR, FQNEAQ (reference sequence). CDR3 sequence (DNA): TGTGCCAGCAGTTTCACAGGGGGCGCGGGTTATGGCTACACCTTC. Translating gives CASSFTGGAGYGYTF.

The count of this clonotype is one. The gene calls are TRBV20-1 and TRBJ2-7; 7 bases agree with TRBD1. The germline V gene encodes CDR1 DFQATT and CDR2 SNEGSKA (reference sequence). The CDR3 runs to 11 residues. CDR3 bases: TGCAGCGCAAGCGACAGGGCCGAGCAGTACTTC. Protein: CSASDRAEQYF.

The chain uses TRBV18 and TRBJ1-5, with 11 nucleotides matching TRBD1. Losses at the gene ends were 3 bases for V and 4 bases for J; bases not matched to a gene: 2. Germline CDR1 KGHSH, CDR2 LQKENI. The CDR3 spans 15 residues. The CDR3 DNA follows: TGTGCCAGCTCACCCGGGACAGGGGGGAATCAGCCCCAGCATTTT. Translating it yields CASSPGTGGNQPQHF.

The sample holds one count of this clonotype. The rearrangement links TRBV20-1 to TRBJ1-2; 10 nucleotides line up with TRBD1. V dropped 6 bases and J dropped 8; count of bases not matched to a gene: 9. Germline lookup yields CDR1 DFQATT and CDR2 SNEGSKA (reference sequence). This CDR3 is built from 13 residues. The CDR3 DNA follows: TGCAGTGCCCGGGACAGGGGAATCTGGGGCTACACCTTC. Protein sequence: CSARDRGIWGYTF.

The chain is built from TRBV5-8 and TRBJ1-3; D is ambiguous. V lost 0 bases and J 0 bases, leaving 10 bases between the germline ends. The germline V gene encodes CDR1 SGHTS and CDR2 YDEGEE. This CDR3 comprises 16 residues. CDR3 residues: CASSLAVGSSGNTIYF. In DNA, the CDR3 is TGTGCCAGCAGCTTGGCCGTTGGCAGCTCTGGAAACACCATATATTTT. The full variable domain, in which reference TRBV5-8 and TRBJ1-3 provide the parts outside the CDR3, is EAGVTQSPTHLIKTRGQQATLRCSPISGHTSVYWYQQALGLGLQFLLWYDEGEERNRGNFPPRFSGRQFPNYSSELNVNALELEDSALYLCASSLAVGSSGNTIYFGEGSWLTVV.

The genes are TRBV5-6 and TRBJ2-7; 11 bases agree with TRBD2. J lost 0 bases, V lost 3 bases, and 2 bases had no gene match. This CDR3 contains 15 residues. Germline V lookup: CDR1 SGHDT, CDR2 YYEEEE. The CDR3 DNA reads TGTGCCAGCAGCTCTAGCGGGGGGAGCTCCTACGAGCAGTACTTC. Amino acids: CASSSSGGSSYEQYF.